In its sample, the clone carrying this T cell receptor (beta chain) was seen many times. Its target is not known. The read ends 3 residues shy of where the CDR3 ends; the end is completed using the germline J gene. The data originate from a study of T cell clonality in common variable immunodeficiency. Study-wide results and limits: TCRbeta clonality was increased in CVID versus healthy controls. Reportedly, TCR beta sequences from common variable immunodeficiency showed fewer deletions and N-nucleotide insertions. T cell subpopulation sequencing would be needed to explain CVID clonality.

Both groups were predominantly of Caucasian heritage. CVID subjects had received replacement immunoglobulin for at least one year. The method was immunoSEQ multiplex PCR; TCRdb's version includes in-frame clones alone and lacks a portion of them. Altogether about 33,000 clones were found in the sample, and no singletons occur. The CDR3 has 16 residues. Germline CDR1 is KGHSH and CDR2 is LQKENI. Trimming at V came to 6 bases and at J to 4 bases, leaving 9 bases not matched to a gene. Sequencing was performed on peripheral blood mononuclear cells. The receptor's source is a human donor with common variable immunodeficiency. The V call is TRBV18, the J call TRBJ1-2, with 12 positions matching TRBD1. The CDR3 spells CASSPGTGGGGYGYTF. Partial CDR3 DNA: TGTGCCAGCTCCCCCGGGACAGGGGGCGGAGGCTATGGC.